This T cell receptor beta chain stems from a study of T-cell memory formation after mild COVID-19 (TCRdb year 2021). Regarding the study in general: Most TCR sequence clusters were specific to one of the two donors. In two donors, T-cell clones that expanded and contracted after mild COVID-19 were followed by sequencing TCRalpha and TCRbeta repertoires longitudinally. The cohort comprised two young, previously healthy adult volunteers, one female and one male.

TCRdb names Illumina NovaSeq 6000 as the instrument used. Using 5'RACE with constant-segment primers, TCRalpha and TCRbeta cDNA libraries were constructed, with sample barcodes and unique molecular identifiers added in the process. Trizol reagent was used to extract RNA from every sample. Amplification of the libraries took two PCR steps, and the second step added a second sample barcode plus Illumina TruSeq adapters. The libraries were sequenced on an Illumina NovaSeq using 2 x 150 bp paired-end reads. On the authors' methods: With migec v1.2.7, reads were demultiplexed and then collapsed into UMI-guided consensus sequences. Using mixcr v2.1.11, UMI consensuses were aligned to TRA and TRB V and J templates and then assembled into clonotypes. Expanded or contracted clonotypes were those called significant by both edgeR and NoisET, with noise models trained on biological replicates. edgeR calls used a false discovery rate-adjusted p below 0.01 and a log2 fold-change threshold of 1. As an exploratory analysis of dynamics, max-normalized trajectories of the 1000 most abundant clonotypes were examined with PCA combined with hierarchical clustering. Each responding clone was given a CD4 or CD8 phenotype based on the CD4+ and CD8+ repertoires, which had been sequenced separately. The public reads were run again by TCRdb, first through fastp at Q25 and then through MiXCR, and only productive beta chains were kept. Each entry is one CDR3 protein sequence, shown with its most common DNA and genes. For this entry, the V and J calls and clone size follow TCRdb and not the study's own pipeline. The sample table contains nearly 40,000 distinct CDR3 sequences; only one count was recorded for approximately 6.5% of them. The biggest ten clones account for about 0.81% of the sample.

The study at large found these results: Some responding clones were found in pre-infection memory, which suggests that pre-existing cross-reactive memory T cells took part in the SARS-CoV-2 response. Contracting CD4+ clones turned up mainly in the CM and EM memory subsets, whereas EMRA was where CD8+ clones were enriched. Only two mild cases were covered in the study, and larger cohorts including severe cases with pre-infection samples were considered necessary. SARS-CoV-2 specificity of the second-wave clones peaking on day 37 was not confirmed. Clones contracting from day 15 to 85 had balanced CD4/CD8 phenotypes, while a second wave expanding from day 15 to 37 was biased towards CD4+.

Ficoll-Paque density gradient centrifugation was used to isolate PBMCs. After removal of 2 bases from V and 5 bases from J, the junction retains 2 bases not matched to a gene. CDR1 and CDR2 were assigned from the germline V gene as KGHDR and SFDVKD. The CDR3 runs 15 residues from the cysteine to the phenylalanine. Only the CDR3 region is kept as DNA, spanning 45 bases read in frame from base 1. This clonotype was counted a few times. Its target antigen remains unknown. The sample holds no much larger clone one base away, and base qualities are not on file. The clonotype originates from an adult who had mild COVID-19 (a few samples of this study predate the infection). The sample titles of this study are shuffled in the database, so cell type and time point are left out. The V and J segments used are TRBV24-1 and TRBJ1-4, and TRBD1 aligns with 9 junction nucleotides. Material for sequencing was PBMCs or a T cell subset sorted from them (not recorded which). The CDR3 reads CATSDSGTGNEKLFF. The nucleotide sequence reads as follows: TGTGCCACCAGTGATTCCGGGACAGGGAATGAAAAACTGTTTTTT.